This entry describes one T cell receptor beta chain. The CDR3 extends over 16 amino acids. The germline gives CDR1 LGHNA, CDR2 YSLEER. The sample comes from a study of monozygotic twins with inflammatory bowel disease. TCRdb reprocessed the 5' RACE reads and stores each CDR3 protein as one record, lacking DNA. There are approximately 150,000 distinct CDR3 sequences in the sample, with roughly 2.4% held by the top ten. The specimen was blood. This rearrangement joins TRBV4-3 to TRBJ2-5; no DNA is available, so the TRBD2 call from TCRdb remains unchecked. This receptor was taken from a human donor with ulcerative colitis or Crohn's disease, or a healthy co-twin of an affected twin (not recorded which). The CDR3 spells CASSQGLWGGSETQYF.